One sample yielded the 24 T cell receptor beta chains listed below, sequenced in a study of molecular identifiers for immune sequencing clone quantification. TCRdb called the PCR reads again in MiXCR, with one record for every CDR3 protein. The sample records tens of thousands of distinct CDR3 sequences, around 21% being singletons. The sequencing sample was made of naive CD8+ T cells from blood, with Jurkat cell RNA spiked in. Regarding subset: FACS-sorted CD8+CD4-CCR7+CD45RA+ naive T cells. All receptors come from a human donor in good health. Some libraries in this study had Jurkat cell RNA spiked in.

This clonotype was recorded at least ten times. The rearrangement joins TRBV20-1 to TRBJ1-1; possible D gene TRBD1, 5 bases. CDR1 is DFQATT and CDR2 is SNEGSKA in the germline V gene (reference sequence). V was trimmed by 3 bases and J by 6 bases, leaving 14 bases between them. This CDR3 has 13 amino acids. CDR3 bases: TGCAGTGCTAGTGGCCTCGGGGCCCCTGAAGCTTTCTTT. Its protein is CSASGLGAPEAFF.

The sample holds many counts of this clonotype. The rearrangement uses TRBV30 and TRBJ1-5; D might be TRBD1 (5 bases). This CDR3 contains 14 residues. V lost 2 bases and J lost 1, with 9 bases in between. The germline V gene encodes CDR1 GTSNPN and CDR2 SVGIG (reference sequence). CDR3 amino acids: CAWSYGASNQPQHF. CDR3 coding DNA: TGTGCCTGGAGTTACGGGGCCAGCAATCAGCCCCAGCATTTT.

This clonotype was seen many times. J is TRBJ2-3 and V is TRBV20-1; 9 bases are shared with TRBD2. Germline V gene lookup returns CDR1 DFQATT and CDR2 SNEGSKA (reference sequence). This CDR3 is 19 amino acids long. V shed 6 bases and J 5 bases; nucleotides not matched to a gene: 24. Here the CDR3 reads CSALAYGVLRGGPGDTQYF. For the CDR3, the DNA is TGCAGTGCCCTGGCATACGGCGTCTTGCGGGGGGGCCCGGGAGATACGCAGTATTTT.

This clonotype was seen only once. A much larger clonotype is one base distant, so this may be a read error. The J gene is TRBJ2-7, the V gene TRBV11-2; TRBD1 is a possible D gene (5 bases). The germline CDR1 and CDR2 sequences are SGHAT and FQNNGV. The CDR3 is made up of 15 amino acids. This chain's CDR3 is CASSDRIGQIYEQCF. The CDR3 DNA reads TGTGCCAGCAGCGACAGAATCGGACAAATCTACGAGCAGTGCTTC.

Ten or more counts support this clonotype. The chain combines TRBV4-3 with TRBJ2-2, with 9 bases lining up with TRBD1. Germline assignment: CDR1 LGHNA and CDR2 YSLEER. V gave up 3 bases and J gave up 3 bases; unmatched junction bases: 5. The CDR3 spans 16 residues. The CDR3 region has the DNA TGCGCCAGCAGCCAGGCCGGGACAGGGTACACCGGGGAGCTGTTTTTT. Translation gives CASSQAGTGYTGELFF.

On this clonotype: One base away lies a much larger clone, so this may be a sequencing read error. This chain links TRBV30 with TRBJ1-5; D remains unclear. The germline V gene encodes CDR1 GTSNPN and CDR2 SVGIG (reference sequence). This CDR3 comprises 15 residues. The CDR3 DNA sequence: TGTGCCTGGAGTGTATGGGGAGGAGGCGATCAGCCCCGGCATTTT. Protein product: CAWSVWGGGDQPRHF.

This clonotype showed up many times. The chain recombines TRBV7-6 with TRBJ2-2, with D possibly being TRBD1 (6 bases). Germline values: CDR1 SGHVS, CDR2 FNYEAQ. Trimming shortened V by 1 base and J by 5 bases, and 14 bases separated the two germline ends. This CDR3 is built from 16 residues. CDR3 nucleotides: TGTGCCAGCAGCTTAGGAGGCAGGGGCAAGACCGGGGAGCTGTTTTTT. This codes for CASSLGGRGKTGELFF.

The table lists this clonotype with many counts. V and J are TRBV11-2 and TRBJ1-4, with 9 bases matching TRBD1. This CDR3 comprises 18 residues. J gave up 1 base and V 4 bases, and 10 bases lay outside the gene matches. CDR1 is SGHAT and CDR2 is FQNNGV in the germline V gene. This CDR3 reads CASSSGTGSGETNEKLFF. CDR3 sequence (DNA): TGTGCCAGCAGCTCCGGGACAGGGAGCGGGGAAACTAATGAAAAACTGTTTTTT.

This clonotype was seen only a few times. One end of the junction is discordant with germline, which a read error may explain. The CDR3 region is CASSQGLAGVLNEQLF. CDR3 sequence (DNA): TGCGCCAGCAGCCAAGGACTAGCGGGAGTGTTGAATGAGCAGCTCTTC. The chain links TRBV4-3 to TRBJ2-1; 12 nucleotides match TRBD2. Germline V gene sequence: CDR1 LGHNA, CDR2 YSLEER. The CDR3 length is 16 residues.

Ten or more counts support this clonotype. This chain links TRBV9 with TRBJ2-3, with TRBD2 matching 10 bases. The CDR3 spans 16 residues. From germline, CDR1 is SGDLS and CDR2 YYNGEE. V lost 1 base and J lost 3; bases outside the gene matches: 5. The chain's CDR3 is CASSVWASGGTDTQYF. In DNA form, the CDR3 reads TGTGCCAGCAGCGTATGGGCTAGCGGGGGAACAGATACGCAGTATTTT.

This clonotype was observed a handful of times. This chain connects TRBV12-3 or TRBV12-4 to TRBJ2-7, with 9 nucleotides matching TRBD1. The CDR3 sequence is 14 residues long. The trim removed 5 bases at V and 2 bases at J, leaving 4 bases unmatched. CDR3 sequence: CASSPNRGPYEQYF. CDR3 in DNA: TGTGCCAGCAGTCCCAACAGGGGGCCCTACGAGCAGTACTTC.

In this sample, this clonotype turned up once. A much larger clone is a single base away; this may be a read error. The chain has TRBV28 and TRBJ1-1; 9 bases are shared with TRBD1. Germline V gives CDR1 MDHEN, CDR2 SYDVKM. The length of the CDR3 is 17 residues. CDR3 nucleotides: TGTGCCGGCAGTTTATTATCCGGGACAGGGACGAACACTGAAGCTTTCTTT. Protein: CAGSLLSGTGTNTEAFF.

This clonotype was recorded many times. The chain combines TRBV12-3 or TRBV12-4 with TRBJ2-1, with 9 bases identical to TRBD2. CDR3 length: 16 amino acids. J was trimmed by 5 bases and V by 1 base; bases with no gene match: 6. In DNA form, the CDR3 reads TGTGCCAGCAGTTTAGGGGCGGGGGGGCGCGACAATGAGCAGTTCTTC. It translates to CASSLGAGGRDNEQFF.

Of note for this clonotype: This CDR3 fails to terminate in the conserved phenylalanine or tryptophan, so it likely reflects a read error. The chain uses TRBV9 and TRBJ2-3; D tentatively reads TRBD1 or TRBD2 (6 bases each). The CDR3 totals 15 residues. The V gene's germline CDR1 is SGDLS and CDR2 YYNGEE. As DNA, the CDR3 is TGTGCCAGCAGCGTAGCCGGGGGCGGCACGGATACGCAGTATTCT. Translated, it gives CASSVAGGGTDTQYS.

This clonotype was found many times. The chain employs TRBV30 and TRBJ2-1; no firm D call. Trimming left V 0 bases short and J 5 bases short, with 8 bases between. Germline V gene data show CDR1 as GTSNPN and CDR2 as SVGIG (reference sequence). The length of the CDR3 is 13 residues. The CDR3 spells CAWSVSYDNEQFF. The DNA for the CDR3 is TGTGCCTGGAGTGTAAGCTACGACAATGAGCAGTTCTTC. The full variable domain, its missing parts supplied by reference TRBV30 and TRBJ2-1, is SQTIHQWPATLVQPVGSPLSLECTVEGTSNPNLYWYRQAAGRGLQLLFYSVGIGQISSEVPQNLSASRPQDRQFILSSKKLLLSDSGFYLCAWSVSYDNEQFFGPGTRLTVL.

This clonotype was observed a few times. A much larger clone differs from this one at a single base, so this may be a read error. V and J are TRBV11-2 and TRBJ1-3, with D tentatively TRBD1 (5 bases). CDR3 size: 15 residues. Germline V gene data show CDR1 as SGHAT and CDR2 as FQNNGV. In DNA form, the CDR3 reads TGTGCCAGCAGCTCCGACAGCTTCTCTGGAGACACCATATATTTT. Translated: CASSSDSFSGDTIYF. Full variable domain (missing parts from reference TRBV11-2 and TRBJ1-3): EAGVAQSPRYKIIEKRQSVAFWCNPISGHATLYWYQQILGQGPKLLIQFQNNGVVDDSQLPKDRFSAERLKGVDSTLKIQPAKLEDSAVYLCASSSDSFSGDTIYFGEGSWLTVV.

This clonotype was picked up a small number of times. A much larger clone differs from this one at a single base, so this may be a read error. V is TRBV6-5 and J is TRBJ2-3, with TRBD2 identical over 7 bases. This CDR3 spans 18 amino acids. The germline gives CDR1 MNHEY, CDR2 SVGAGI. For the CDR3, the DNA is TGTGCCAGCAGTTATTCGCCTCCGGGACTACCGAGCACAGATACGCGGTATTTT. Translation gives CASSYSPPGLPSTDTRYF.

This clonotype was counted many times. This chain connects TRBV20-1 to TRBJ2-6; D could derive from TRBD1 or TRBD2 (5 bases each). The CDR3 sequence is 15 residues long. Germline V gene lookup returns CDR1 DFQATT and CDR2 SNEGSKA (reference sequence). V gave up 6 bases and J gave up 1 base, with 13 bases separating them. CDR3 DNA sequence: TGCAGTGCACAGGTTTGGAGGTCTGGGGCCAACGTCCTGACTTTC. It specifies CSAQVWRSGANVLTF.

This clonotype was picked up many times. V and J are TRBV11-2 and TRBJ1-5, with D unresolved. Trimming pared 5 bases from V and 4 bases from J, leaving 6 bases between. The germline gives CDR1 SGHAT, CDR2 FQNNGV. The CDR3 contains 12 residues. In DNA, the CDR3 is TGTGCCAGCAGCACAAGAAATCAGCCCCAGCATTTT. Encoded protein: CASSTRNQPQHF.

The chain couples TRBV6-2 or TRBV6-3 to TRBJ2-7, with D perhaps TRBD1 (5 bases). CDR3 length equals 18 residues. Trimming removed 7 bases from V and 3 bases from J, with 28 bases in between. CDR1 and CDR2 (germline): MNHEY, SVGEGT. Written as DNA, the CDR3 is TGTGCCAGCACCATGACAGCTCCGGCGGCCTACCCCGTCTACGAGCAGTACTTC. Protein product: CASTMTAPAAYPVYEQYF.

In its sample, this clonotype was seen many times. The V gene is TRBV5-1, the J gene TRBJ2-6; D gene ambiguous. V lost 3 bases and J 0 bases, leaving 10 bases between the germline ends. The CDR3 consists of 16 residues. CDR1 is SGHRS and CDR2 is YFSETQ in the germline V gene. CDR3 sequence (DNA): TGCGCCAGCAGCTATCTCTCAGTCTCTGGGGCCAACGTCCTGACTTTC. It specifies CASSYLSVSGANVLTF.

This clonotype was recorded a few times. The V call is TRBV7-7, the J call TRBJ2-3, with TRBD2 matching over 13 bases. The CDR3 totals 16 residues. CDR1 and CDR2 (germline): SSHAT, FNYEAQ (reference sequence). V lost 5 bases to trimming and J lost 2 bases; unmatched junction nucleotides: 4. CDR3 DNA sequence: TGTGCCAGCAGCGAGGGACTAGCGGGGCCCACAGATACGCAGTATTTT. It translates to CASSEGLAGPTDTQYF.

Ten or more counts support this clonotype. The rearrangement uses TRBV20-1 and TRBJ2-6; maybe TRBD1 (6 bases). From germline, CDR1 is DFQATT and CDR2 SNEGSKA (reference sequence). V dropped 0 bases and J dropped 0 bases, with 9 bases sitting between them. This CDR3 contains 16 residues. CDR3 DNA: TGCAGTGCTAGAGAGCAGGGACACTCTGGGGCCAACGTCCTGACTTTC. It is translated as CSAREQGHSGANVLTF.

This clonotype appeared many times. V gene TRBV12-3 or TRBV12-4 combines with J gene TRBJ2-5; D gene uncertain. There are 14 residues in the CDR3. V lost 1 base and J 6 bases, leaving 12 bases between the germline ends. DNA for the CDR3: TGTGCCAGCAGTTTAGAGTGGTCCTGGCAGACCCAGTACTTC. As protein: CASSLEWSWQTQYF.